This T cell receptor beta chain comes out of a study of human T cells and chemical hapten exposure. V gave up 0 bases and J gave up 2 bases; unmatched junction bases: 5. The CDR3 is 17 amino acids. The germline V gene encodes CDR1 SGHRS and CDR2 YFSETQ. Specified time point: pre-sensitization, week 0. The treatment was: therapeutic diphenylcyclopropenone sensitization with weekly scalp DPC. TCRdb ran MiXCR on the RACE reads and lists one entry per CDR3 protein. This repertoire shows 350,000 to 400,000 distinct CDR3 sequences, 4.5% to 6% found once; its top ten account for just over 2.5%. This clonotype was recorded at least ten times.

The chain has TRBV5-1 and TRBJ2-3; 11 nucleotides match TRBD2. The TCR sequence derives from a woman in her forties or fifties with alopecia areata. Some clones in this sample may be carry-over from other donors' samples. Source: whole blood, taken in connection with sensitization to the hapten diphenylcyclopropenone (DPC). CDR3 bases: TGCGCCAGCAGCTTGGGGCCTAGCGGGGGGATCACAGATACGCAGTATTTT. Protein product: CASSLGPSGGITDTQYF.